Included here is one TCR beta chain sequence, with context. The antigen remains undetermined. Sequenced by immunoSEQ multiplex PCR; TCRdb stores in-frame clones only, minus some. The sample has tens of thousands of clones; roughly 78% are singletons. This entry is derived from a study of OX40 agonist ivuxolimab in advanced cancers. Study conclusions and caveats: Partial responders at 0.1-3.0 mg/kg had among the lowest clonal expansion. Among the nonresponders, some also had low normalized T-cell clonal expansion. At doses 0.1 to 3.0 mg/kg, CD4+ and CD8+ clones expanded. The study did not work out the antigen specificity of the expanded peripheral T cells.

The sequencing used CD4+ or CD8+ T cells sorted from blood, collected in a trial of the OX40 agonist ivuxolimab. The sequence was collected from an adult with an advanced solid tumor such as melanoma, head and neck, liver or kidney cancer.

CDR3 sequence reads: CASSPTTGPYEQYF. In DNA, the CDR3 is TGTGCCAGCAGCCCGACTACTGGCCCGTACGAGCAGTACTTC. The chain is built from TRBV7-2 and TRBJ2-7, with D possibly TRBD2 on 5 matching bases. Germline V gene data show CDR1 as SGHTA and CDR2 as FQGNSA. The CDR3 length is 14 residues. The V end was cut by 5 bases, the J end by 4 bases, with 15 bases between. The full variable domain, with the rest looked up from reference TRBV7-2 and TRBJ2-7, is GAGVSQSPSNKVTEKGKDVELRCDPISGHTALYWYRQSLGQGLEFLIYFQGNSAPDKSGLPSDRFSAERTGGSVSTLTIQRTQQEDSAVYLCASSPTTGPYEQYFGPGTRLTVT.